The T cell receptor beta chain described here comes from a study of blood T cell repertoires in COVID-19. Sequenced by immunoSEQ multiplex PCR; TCRdb stores in-frame clones only, minus some. The table has about 130,000 clones, 70% to 90% seen once. CDR3 size: 14 residues. Material for sequencing was peripheral blood. This TCR was recovered from a woman in her forties or fifties who had recovered from COVID-19. The rearrangement joins TRBV21-1 to TRBJ1-2. TRBV21-1 is a recognized pseudogene. The CDR3 DNA follows: TGTGCCAGCCCTCCGGGGGGGGCGAACTATGGCTACACCTTC. Translation: CASPPGGANYGYTF.